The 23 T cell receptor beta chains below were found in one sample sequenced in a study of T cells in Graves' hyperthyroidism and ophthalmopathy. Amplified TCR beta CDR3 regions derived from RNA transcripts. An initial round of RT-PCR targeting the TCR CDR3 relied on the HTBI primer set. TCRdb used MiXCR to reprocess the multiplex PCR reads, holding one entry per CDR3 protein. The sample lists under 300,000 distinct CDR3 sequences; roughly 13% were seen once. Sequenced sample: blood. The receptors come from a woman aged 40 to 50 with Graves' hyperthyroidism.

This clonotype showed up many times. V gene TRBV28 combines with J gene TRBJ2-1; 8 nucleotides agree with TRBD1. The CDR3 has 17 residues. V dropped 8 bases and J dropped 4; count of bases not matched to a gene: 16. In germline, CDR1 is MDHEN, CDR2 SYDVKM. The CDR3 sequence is CASGGGQVVRGYNEQFF. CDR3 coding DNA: TGTGCCAGCGGTGGGGGACAGGTGGTCCGGGGATACAATGAGCAGTTCTTC.

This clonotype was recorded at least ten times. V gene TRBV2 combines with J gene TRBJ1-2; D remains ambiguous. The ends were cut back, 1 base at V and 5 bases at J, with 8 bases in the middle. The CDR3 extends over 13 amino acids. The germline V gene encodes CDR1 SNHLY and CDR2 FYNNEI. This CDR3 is CASSEGDLYGYTF. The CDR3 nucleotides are TGTGCCAGCAGTGAAGGGGATCTTTATGGCTACACCTTC.

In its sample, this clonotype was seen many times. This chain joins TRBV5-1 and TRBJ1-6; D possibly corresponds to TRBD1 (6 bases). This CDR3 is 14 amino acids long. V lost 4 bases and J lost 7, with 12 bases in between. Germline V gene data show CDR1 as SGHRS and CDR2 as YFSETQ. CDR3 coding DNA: TGCGCCAGCAGCACCCGGACAGCCAATTCACCCCTCCACTTT. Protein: CASSTRTANSPLHF.

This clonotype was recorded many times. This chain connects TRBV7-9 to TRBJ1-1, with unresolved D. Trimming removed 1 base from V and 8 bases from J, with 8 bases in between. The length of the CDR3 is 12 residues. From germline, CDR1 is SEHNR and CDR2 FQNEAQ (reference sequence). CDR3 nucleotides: TGTGCCAGCAGCTTAGGAGTAGGGGAAGCTTTCTTT. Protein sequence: CASSLGVGEAFF.

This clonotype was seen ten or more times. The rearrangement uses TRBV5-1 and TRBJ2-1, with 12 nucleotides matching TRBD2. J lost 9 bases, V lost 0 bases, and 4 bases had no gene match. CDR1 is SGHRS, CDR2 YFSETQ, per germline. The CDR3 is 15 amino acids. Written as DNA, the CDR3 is TGCGCCAGCAGCTTGGGACTAGCGGGAGAAGGTGAGCAGTTCTTC. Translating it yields CASSLGLAGEGEQFF.

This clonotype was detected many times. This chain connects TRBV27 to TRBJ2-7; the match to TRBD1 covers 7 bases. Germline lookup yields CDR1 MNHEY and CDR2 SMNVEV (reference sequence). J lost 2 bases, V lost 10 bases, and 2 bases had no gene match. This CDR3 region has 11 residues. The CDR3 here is CAIGQAYEQYF. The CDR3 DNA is TGTGCCATCGGACAGGCCTACGAGCAGTACTTC.

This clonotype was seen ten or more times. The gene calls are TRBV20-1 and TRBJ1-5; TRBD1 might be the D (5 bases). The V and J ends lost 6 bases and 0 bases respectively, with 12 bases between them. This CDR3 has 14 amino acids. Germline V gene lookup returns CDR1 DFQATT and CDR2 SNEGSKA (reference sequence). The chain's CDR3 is CSAGRGYSNQPQHF. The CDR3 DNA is TGCAGTGCGGGACGTGGATATAGCAATCAGCCCCAGCATTTT.

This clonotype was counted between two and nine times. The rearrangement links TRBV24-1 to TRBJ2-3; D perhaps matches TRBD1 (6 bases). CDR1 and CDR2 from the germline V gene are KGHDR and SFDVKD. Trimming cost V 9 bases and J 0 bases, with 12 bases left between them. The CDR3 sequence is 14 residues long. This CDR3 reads CATGTTKSTDTQYF. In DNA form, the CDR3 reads TGTGCCACCGGGACAACCAAGAGCACAGATACGCAGTATTTT.

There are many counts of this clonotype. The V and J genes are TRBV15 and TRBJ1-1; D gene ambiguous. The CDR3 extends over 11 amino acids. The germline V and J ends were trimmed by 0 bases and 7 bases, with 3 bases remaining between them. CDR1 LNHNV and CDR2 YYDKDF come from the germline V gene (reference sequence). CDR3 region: CATSREGEAFF. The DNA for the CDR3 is TGTGCCACCAGCAGAGAGGGTGAAGCTTTCTTT.

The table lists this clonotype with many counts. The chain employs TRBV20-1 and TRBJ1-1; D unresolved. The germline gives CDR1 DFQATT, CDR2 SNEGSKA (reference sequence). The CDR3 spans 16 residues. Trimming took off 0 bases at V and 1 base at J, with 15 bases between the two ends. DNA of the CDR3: TGCAGTGCTAGAGATCTTAGCCGGACGAAGAACACTGAAGCTTTCTTT. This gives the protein CSARDLSRTKNTEAFF.

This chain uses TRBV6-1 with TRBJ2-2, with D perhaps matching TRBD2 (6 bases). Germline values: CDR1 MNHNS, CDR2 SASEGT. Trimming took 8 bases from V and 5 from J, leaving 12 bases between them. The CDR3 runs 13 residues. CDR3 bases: TGTGCCAGCGTCCAGAGCGGGACCGGGGAGCTGTTTTTT. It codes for CASVQSGTGELFF.

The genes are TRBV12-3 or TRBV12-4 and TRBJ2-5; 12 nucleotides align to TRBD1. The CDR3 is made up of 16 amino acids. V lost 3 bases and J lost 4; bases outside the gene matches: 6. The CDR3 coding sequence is TGTGCCAGCAGTTTTACGGGACAGGGGGCACGAGAGACCCAGTACTTC. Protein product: CASSFTGQGARETQYF.

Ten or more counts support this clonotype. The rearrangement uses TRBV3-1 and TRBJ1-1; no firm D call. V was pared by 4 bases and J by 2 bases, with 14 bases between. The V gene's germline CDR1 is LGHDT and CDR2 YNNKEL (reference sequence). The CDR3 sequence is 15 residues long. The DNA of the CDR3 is TGTGCCAGCAGCCCTACCCGGGTCTTTAACACTGAAGCTTTCTTT. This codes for CASSPTRVFNTEAFF.

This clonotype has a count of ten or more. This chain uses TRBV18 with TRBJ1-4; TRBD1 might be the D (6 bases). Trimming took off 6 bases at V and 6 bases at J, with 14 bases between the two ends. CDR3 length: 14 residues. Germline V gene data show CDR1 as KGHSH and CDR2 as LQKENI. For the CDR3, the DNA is TGTGCCAGCTCCCTCACAGGGATCGATGAAAAACTGTTTTTT. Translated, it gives CASSLTGIDEKLFF.

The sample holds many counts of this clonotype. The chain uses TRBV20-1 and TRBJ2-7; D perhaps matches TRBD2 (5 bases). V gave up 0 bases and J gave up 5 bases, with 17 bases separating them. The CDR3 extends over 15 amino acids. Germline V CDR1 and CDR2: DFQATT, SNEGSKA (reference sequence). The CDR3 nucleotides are TGCAGTGCTAGAGATTTTGGTAGCGTCGTACACGAGCAGTACTTC. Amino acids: CSARDFGSVVHEQYF.

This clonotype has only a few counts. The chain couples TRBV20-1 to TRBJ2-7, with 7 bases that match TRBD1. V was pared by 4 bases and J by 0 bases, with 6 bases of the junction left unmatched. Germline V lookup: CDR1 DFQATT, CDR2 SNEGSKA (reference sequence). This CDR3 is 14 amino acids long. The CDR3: CSANRGLSSYEQYF. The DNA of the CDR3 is TGCAGTGCTAACAGGGGCTTAAGCTCCTACGAGCAGTACTTC.

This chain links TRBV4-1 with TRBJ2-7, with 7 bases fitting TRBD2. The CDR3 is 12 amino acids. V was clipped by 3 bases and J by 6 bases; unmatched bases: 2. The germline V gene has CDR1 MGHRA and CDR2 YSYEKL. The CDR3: CASSQTSCEQYF. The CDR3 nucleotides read TGCGCCAGCAGCCAGACTAGCTGCGAGCAGTACTTC.

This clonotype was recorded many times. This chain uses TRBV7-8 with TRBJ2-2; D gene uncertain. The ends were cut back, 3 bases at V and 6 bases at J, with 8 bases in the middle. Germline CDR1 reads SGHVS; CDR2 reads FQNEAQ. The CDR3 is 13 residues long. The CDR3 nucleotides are TGTGCCAGCAGCTTTTCGGAACCCGGGGAGCTGTTTTTT. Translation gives CASSFSEPGELFF.

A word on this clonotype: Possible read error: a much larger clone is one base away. The CDR3 loop is CSATGSGRVYNEQFF. Here the CDR3 DNA reads TGCAGTGCTACTGGTAGCGGGAGGGTCTACAATGAGCAGTTCTTC. This chain uses TRBV20-1 with TRBJ2-1, with 11 bases aligning to TRBD2. Germline assignment: CDR1 DFQATT and CDR2 SNEGSKA (reference sequence). This CDR3 is 15 amino acids long. V was clipped by 4 bases and J by 3 bases; unmatched bases: 5.

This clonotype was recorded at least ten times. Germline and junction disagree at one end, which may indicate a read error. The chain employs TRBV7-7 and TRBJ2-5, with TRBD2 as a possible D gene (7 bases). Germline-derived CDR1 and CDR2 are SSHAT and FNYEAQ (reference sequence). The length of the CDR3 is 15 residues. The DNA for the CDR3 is TGTGCTAGCAGCTTAGGGGGAGGGGCCATAGAGACCCAGTACTTC. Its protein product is CASSLGGGAIETQYF.

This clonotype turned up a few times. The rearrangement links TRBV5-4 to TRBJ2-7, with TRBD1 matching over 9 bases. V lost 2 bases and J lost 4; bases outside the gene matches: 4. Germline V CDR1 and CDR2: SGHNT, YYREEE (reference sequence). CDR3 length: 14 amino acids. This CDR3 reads CASSLQGASYEQYF. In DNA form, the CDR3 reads TGTGCCAGCAGCTTACAGGGGGCATCATACGAGCAGTACTTC.

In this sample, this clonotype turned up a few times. In DNA, the CDR3 is TGTGCCAGCAGCGCTACGGGACAGGGATTGGATGGCTACACCTTC. Translation gives CASSATGQGLDGYTF. The gene calls are TRBV6-4 and TRBJ1-2; TRBD1 aligns across 9 bases. This CDR3 has 15 amino acids. The trim removed 6 bases at V and 6 bases at J, leaving 11 bases unmatched. Germline loops: CDR1 MRHNA, CDR2 SNTAGT.

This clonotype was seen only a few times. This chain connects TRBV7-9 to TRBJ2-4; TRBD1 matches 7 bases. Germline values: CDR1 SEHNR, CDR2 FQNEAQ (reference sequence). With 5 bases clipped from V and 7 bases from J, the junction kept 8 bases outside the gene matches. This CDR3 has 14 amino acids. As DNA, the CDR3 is TGTGCCAGCAGCATACTAGACAGGGCTAACATTCAGTACTTC. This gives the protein CASSILDRANIQYF.